This T cell receptor beta chain comes out of a study of cytomegalovirus exposure and HLA in healthy donors. Study outcomes and limitations: Earlier analysis yielded a pattern in which most TCR beta V segments were productive about 87% or about 30% of the time.

V lost 6 bases to trimming and J lost 6 bases; unmatched junction nucleotides: 3. Germline V lookup: CDR1 KGHSH, CDR2 LQKENI. CDR3 length: 13 residues. Researchers ran the PCR with 60 Vbeta and 13 Jbeta primers. Data came from immunoSEQ multiplex PCR; TCRdb stores just in-frame clones and leaves some out. The sample has about 130,000 clones, approximately 80% seen once. This clone was seen a single time. What it binds is unknown. The same CDR3 arises from other DNA sequences in this sample as well. Material: PBMCs. This receptor was obtained from a human donor in good health. This chain connects TRBV18 to TRBJ1-1, with 11 bases matching TRBD1. The CDR3 sequence is CASSPGQGAEAFF. The CDR3 nucleotides read TGTGCCAGCTCGCCGGGACAGGGGGCTGAAGCTTTCTTT. The full variable domain, rest sourced from reference TRBV18 and TRBJ1-1, is NAGVMQNPRHLVRRRGQEARLRCSPMKGHSHVYWYRQLPEEGLKFMVYLQKENIIDESGMPKERFSAEFPKEGPSILRIQQVVRGDSAAYFCASSPGQGAEAFFGQGTRLTVV.